This T cell receptor (beta chain) was captured by sequencing in a study of vaccination and CD4 T cells after COVID-19. The overall study: Cells were stimulated with overlapping spike peptides from SARS-CoV-2, HCoV-NL63, HCoV-OC43 and HCoV-229E. General study points: Spike mono-reactive status applied to 304 of 307 vaccine-specific clones in convalescent patients.

In the case of this clonotype: Its specificity is unknown.

Documented treatment: roughly ten-day PBMC culture with coronavirus spike peptide pools or control peptides (ViraFEST assay). In the ViraFEST assay, peptide-pool expansion preceded TCR sequencing of expanded clonotypes. The assay that was used to sequence DNA from cultured CD4+ T cells was the Oncomine TCR Beta short-read assay. The authors extracted genomic DNA from cultured CD4+ T cells. MiXCR was run by TCRdb on the PCR reads, yielding one entry per CDR3 protein. Of 6,500 to 8,500 distinct CDR3 sequences in the sample, 55% to 65% are singletons; the top ten hold 18%. Trimming shortened V by 4 bases and J by 2 bases, and 6 bases separated the two germline ends. Germline CDR1 SGHAT, CDR2 FQNNGV. The CDR3 contains 13 residues.

The rearrangement joins TRBV11-2 to TRBJ1-3; unclear D gene. Material for sequencing was CD4+ T cells from blood, cultured in vitro. The sequence came from a human donor who had recovered from COVID-19. The CDR3 here is CASSWRTGNTIYF. CDR3 in DNA: TGTGCCAGCAGCTGGCGGACTGGAAACACCATATATTTT.